This TCR beta chain was sequenced for a study of cytomegalovirus exposure and HLA in healthy donors. Study details: The study placed about 86% of its approximately 430 genotyped donors in the Caucasian-associated ancestry cluster.

Comments on this clone: As yet, its antigen is unknown. A junction end diverges from the germline sequence, so it may reflect a read error.

With 60 Vbeta and 13 Jbeta primers, the PCR was carried out. TCRdb keeps only in-frame clones here, not all; method: immunoSEQ multiplex PCR. The table records 90,000 to 130,000 clones, roughly 70% of them present only once. Germline V lookup: CDR1 SEHNR, CDR2 FQNEAQ (reference sequence). There are 11 residues in the CDR3. Study results and caveats: Earlier results showed most TCR beta V segments being productive about 90% or about 30% of the time. The authors considered a cluster of highly shared sequence variants likely to be a sequencing artifact.

What was sequenced was PBMCs. This sequence joins TRBV7-9 and TRBJ2-7; no clear D. The source is a man in his thirties or forties in good health and CMV-seropositive. CDR3 loop: CSSSFAAEQYF. CDR3 in DNA: TGTTCCAGCAGCTTCGCGGCGGAGCAGTACTTC.